This TCR beta chain was retrieved from a study of identical twins. A few counts support this clonotype. The antigen remains unidentified. TCRdb itself ran the 5' RACE reads through MiXCR, one entry per CDR3 protein. The sample consists of 400,000 to 550,000 distinct CDR3 sequences, roughly an eighth of them appearing once. General study findings and limits: The degree of excess twin sharing was weaker in beta out-of-frame sequences. Partial confounding of zero-insertion analyses by invariant MAIT and iNKT cells was possible.

V lost 7 bases and J 6 bases, leaving 25 bases between the germline ends. The length of the CDR3 is 16 residues. Per germline, CDR1 MNHNS and CDR2 SASEGT. A further study also used this sample, focusing on yellow fever vaccine responses in identical twins.

The receptor was isolated from a woman between 18 and 30 years old in good health. The chain carries TRBV6-1 and TRBJ2-7, with D possibly matching TRBD2 (5 bases). The sequencing sample was made of CD4+ T cells sorted from blood. The CDR3 sequence is CASTDPRVVGVSEQYF. The CDR3 nucleotides read TGTGCCAGCACCGATCCGCGGGTGGTGGGAGTTAGCGAGCAGTACTTC.